This paragraph covers one T cell receptor beta chain sequence. Its antigen is unknown. The data stem from a study of T cell responses to AZD1222 COVID-19 vaccine. Study observations and caveats: Nearly half of spike-specific TCRs reportedly go after variant regions that carry no mutations.

The CDR3 is 12 residues long. Between the trimmed V and J ends, which lost 5 bases and 9 bases, there was a span of 13 bases. Measured with immunoSEQ multiplex PCR; TCRdb has only the in-frame clones, and not every one. The sample lists more than 95,000 clones, approximately 90% occurring once. This chain connects TRBV12-3 or TRBV12-4 to TRBJ1-2, with D possibly matching TRBD1 (6 bases). The origin of this receptor is an adult in good health. This material consisted of peripheral blood, taken on day 0 of AZD1222 vaccination. Here the CDR3 DNA reads TGTGCCAGCAGTATAAACAGGGCCCGCTACACCTTC. Translation gives CASSINRARYTF.